This T cell receptor (beta chain) appears in the sequencing data of a study of cytomegalovirus exposure and HLA in healthy donors. In the PCR, 60 Vbeta and 13 Jbeta primers were used. This table comes from immunoSEQ multiplex PCR, and its TCRdb copy is limited to in-frame clones, with some not included. The sample lists around 170,000 clones, 75% to 90% occurring once. The clonotype was recovered from a young woman in good health and CMV-seronegative. Material for sequencing was PBMCs.

The CDR3 loop reads CASSPTESGETQYF. CDR3 sequence (DNA): TGTGCCAGCAGCCCAACAGAGAGTGGGGAGACCCAGTACTTC. V and J are TRBV13 and TRBJ2-5; D not resolved. Germline V gene data show CDR1 as PRHDT and CDR2 as FYEKMQ (reference sequence). Trimming left V 5 bases short and J 5 bases short, with 15 bases between. This CDR3 comprises 14 residues. Based on the CDR3 plus reference TRBV13 and TRBJ2-5, the full variable domain is AAGVIQSPRHLIKEKRETATLKCYPIPRHDTVYWYQQGPGQDPQFLISFYEKMQSDKGSIPDRFSAQQFSDYHSELNMSSLELGDSALYFCASSPTESGETQYFGPGTRLLVL.